A selection of T cell receptor beta chains follows, all from one sample in a study of CD8 T cells in ankylosing spondylitis. One entry per CDR3 protein, called by TCRdb with MiXCR from the 5' RACE reads. This table has roughly 180,000 distinct CDR3 sequences, 13% appearing once. Sequencing input: blood, either unsorted or a sorted T cell fraction (not recorded which). All receptors derive from a female donor with ankylosing spondylitis or in good health (not recorded which). CDR3s include the opening cysteine and the closing phenylalanine or tryptophan. A D gene is named only where the DNA matches it firmly. A row's size may be missing; if present it is once, few, many or a size class.

v_gene	j_gene	d_gene	abundance	CDR3aa	CDR3nt
TRBV7-9	TRBJ2-1	NA	NA	CASNPPGQYNEQFF	TGTGCCAGCAACCCTCCAGGGCAATACAATGAGCAGTTCTTC
TRBV29-1	TRBJ2-1	NA	few	CSVEEFRALYYNEQFF	TGCAGCGTTGAAGAGTTCCGGGCACTTTACTACAATGAGCAGTTCTTC
TRBV20-1	TRBJ1-5	TRBD1	few	CSARGTGLRKEPQHF	TGCAGTGCTAGGGGGACAGGGCTCCGGAAGGAGCCCCAGCATTTT
TRBV27	TRBJ1-5	NA	many	CASSGSWAVSNQPQHF	TGTGCCAGCAGTGGATCCTGGGCAGTTAGCAATCAGCCCCAGCATTTT
TRBV20-1	TRBJ2-7	TRBD1	few	CGSGTEYSTQQYF	TGCGGTTCCGGGACAGAATATTCTACGCAGCAGTACTTC
TRBV3-1	TRBJ1-1	NA	many	CASSQVRNTEAFF	TGTGCCAGCAGCCAAGTCAGAAACACTGAAGCTTTCTTT
TRBV7-2	TRBJ2-1	TRBD2	few	CASSTRLAGNEQFF	TGTGCCAGCAGCACGAGACTAGCGGGGAATGAGCAGTTCTTC
TRBV28	TRBJ2-1	TRBD1	many	CASSFRGPLGNEQFF	TGTGCCAGCAGTTTTAGGGGGCCCCTGGGGAATGAGCAGTTCTTC
TRBV24-1	TRBJ2-1	NA	many	CAIRPRLAGEQFF	TGTGCCATCCGACCGAGGCTAGCCGGTGAGCAGTTCTTC
TRBV4-3	TRBJ2-3	TRBD1	many	CASSQDRGQGADTQYF	TGCGCCAGCAGCCAAGATAGGGGACAGGGTGCAGATACGCAGTATTTT
TRBV12-3/TRBV12-4	TRBJ1-3	NA	many	CASSVAGGRNTIYF	TGTGCCAGCAGTGTAGCGGGGGGGAGAAACACCATATATTTT
TRBV25-1	TRBJ2-7	TRBD1	many	CASSSRDRGGYEQYF	TGTGCCAGCAGTTCCCGGGACAGGGGAGGGTACGAGCAGTACTTC
TRBV5-1	TRBJ2-1	TRBD2	many	CASSLVAGRGNEQFF	TGCGCCAGCAGCTTGGTAGCGGGAAGGGGCAATGAGCAGTTCTTC
TRBV20-1	TRBJ1-5	NA	many	CSAREGANNQPQHF	TGCAGTGCTAGAGAGGGGGCTAACAATCAGCCCCAGCATTTT
TRBV4-3	TRBJ2-7	TRBD2	many	CASSRHGLAEYEQYF	TGCGCCAGCAGCCGACACGGACTAGCCGAGTACGAGCAGTACTTC
TRBV9	TRBJ2-2	TRBD1	few	CASSATGGESGELFF	TGTGCCAGCAGCGCCACAGGGGGCGAGTCCGGGGAGCTGTTTTTT
TRBV20-1	TRBJ1-6	NA	few	CSARVGSGESPLHF	TGCAGTGCTAGAGTGGGGAGTGGGGAATCACCCCTCCACTTT
TRBV6-6	TRBJ1-5	NA	many	CASRDQGPQHF	TGTGCCAGCAGGGACCAGGGGCCCCAGCATTTT
TRBV5-1	TRBJ1-2	NA	few	CASSPSGDGYTF	TGCGCCAGCAGCCCGAGTGGGGATGGCTACACCTTC
TRBV25-1	TRBJ2-3	NA	many	CASSDLTDTQYF	TGTGCCAGCAGTGACCTCACAGATACGCAGTATTTT
TRBV29-1	TRBJ2-5	NA	few	CSADSPGGAEETQYF	TGCAGCGCTGATTCCCCCGGGGGCGCGGAGGAGACCCAGTACTTC
TRBV20-1	TRBJ2-1	TRBD1	NA	CSAPRDRDYNEQFF	TGCAGTGCTCCAAGGGACAGGGACTACAATGAGCAGTTCTTC
TRBV10-3	TRBJ2-1	TRBD2	many	CASLAGGLDEQFF	TGTGCCAGCCTAGCGGGAGGGCTAGATGAGCAGTTCTTC
TRBV5-1	TRBJ2-5	TRBD1	many	CASSLIRMTGQKETQYF	TGCGCCAGCAGCTTGATTCGAATGACAGGGCAAAAAGAGACCCAGTACTTC
TRBV7-2	TRBJ1-4	NA	many	CASSLQNPNEKLFF	TGTGCCAGCAGCTTACAAAATCCTAATGAAAAACTGTTTTTT
TRBV29-1	TRBJ2-2	TRBD1	many	CSVGDRSAAGELFF	TGCAGCGTGGGGGACAGGTCTGCCGCCGGGGAGCTGTTTTTT
TRBV9	TRBJ2-3	TRBD1	many	CASSALGQGFTDTQYF	TGTGCCAGCAGCGCATTGGGACAGGGATTCACAGATACGCAGTATTTT
TRBV29-1	TRBJ2-5	TRBD2	NA	CSVEETGLAGVSETQYF	TGCAGCGTTGAAGAGACCGGACTAGCGGGAGTGAGTGAGACCCAGTACTTC